Listed below are T cell receptor beta chains from one sample, sequenced in a study of blood T cell repertoires in COVID-19. The table came from immunoSEQ multiplex PCR; TCRdb's copy has only in-frame clones and leaves some out. The data hold about 190,000 clones, with 70% to 90% observed a single time. Material for sequencing was peripheral blood. The source is a man aged 35 to 55 with active or convalescent COVID-19. The CDR3 runs from the conserved cysteine through the conserved F or W. A D gene is named only where the DNA matches it firmly. Rows may omit the clone size; those that give it use once, few, many or a size class.

>.|TRBV20-1|TRBJ1-2|.
TGCAGTGCTAGTCATGGCGGCAGTTCCTATGGCTACACCTTC
CSASHGGSSYGYTF
>.|TRBV6-5|TRBJ2-5|.
TGTGCCAGCAAGGGGCAGGTCCGAGAGACCCAGTACTTC
CASKGQVRETQYF
>.|TRBV13|TRBJ2-5|.
TGTGCCAGCAGCACCCAAACAGGGGGGGCTCTGACCCAGTACTTC
CASSTQTGGALTQYF
>.|TRBV28|TRBJ1-1|.
TGTGCCAGCGAGACGGGGTTTGGAGGGGCGATAAACACTGAAGCTTTCTTT
CASETGFGGAINTEAFF
>.|TRBV7-2|TRBJ2-7|.
TGTGCCAGCAGCTTAGCGTTGACAGCGGGCTACGAGCAGTACTTC
CASSLALTAGYEQYF
>.|TRBV18|TRBJ2-7|TRBD1
TGTGCCAGCTCCCGGGACAGCTCTGGGAATTACGAGCAGTACTTC
CASSRDSSGNYEQYF
>.|TRBV19|TRBJ2-3|TRBD2
TGTGCCAGTAGTATTGCAGGACTAGGAGCAGATACGCAGTATTTT
CASSIAGLGADTQYF
>many|TRBV28|TRBJ1-2|TRBD1
TGTGCCAGCAGTATCCACGGGACAGGGGGCTATGGCTACACCTTC
CASSIHGTGGYGYTF
>.|TRBV7-2|TRBJ1-1|TRBD1
TGTGCCAGCAGCCACGGGACAGGTCTACGAGCTTTCTTT
CASSHGTGLRAFF
>.|TRBV5-1|TRBJ2-3|TRBD1
TGCGCCAGCAAAGGGTCAAGGGGACAGGATACGCAGTATTTT
CASKGSRGQDTQYF
>.|TRBV5-5|TRBJ1-4|.
TGTGCCAGCAGCCCGGCTCGGGGGATTCCAACTAATGAAAAACTGTTTTTT
CASSPARGIPTNEKLFF
>.|TRBV12-3/TRBV12-4|TRBJ2-1|.
TGTGCCAGCACCAAGGACAGTCCAAGGCAGTTCTTC
CASTKDSPRQFF
>.|TRBV29-1|TRBJ2-5|TRBD1
TGCAGCGTTGATCAGGGGGCCCAAGAGACCCAGTACTTC
CSVDQGAQETQYF
>.|TRBV13|TRBJ1-3|.
TGTGCCAGCAGGAGTTCTGGAAACACCATATATTTT
CASRSSGNTIYF
>.|TRBV4-2|TRBJ1-4|.
TGTGCCAGCAGCCAAGCGAGTCCAGGGCCAAATGAAAAACTGTTTTTT
CASSQASPGPNEKLFF
>once|TRBV9|TRBJ1-2|.
TGTGCCAGCAGCGTAGATCCCGTGGCCAACTATGGCTACACCTTC
CASSVDPVANYGYTF
>.|TRBV7-9|TRBJ1-2|.
TGTGCCAGCAGGTACAGGGCGAATGACTATGGCTACACCTTC
CASRYRANDYGYTF
>.|TRBV21-1|TRBJ1-1|.
TGTGCCAGCAGCCCCCGGAGGAGCGTCATGAACACTGAAGCTTTCTTT
CASSPRRSVMNTEAFF
>.|TRBV7-8|TRBJ1-2|.
TGTGCCAGCAGCTTAAGACGGGACTATGGCTACACCTTC
CASSLRRDYGYTF
>once|TRBV5-1|TRBJ2-1|TRBD2
TGCGCCAGCAGCTTGGAGTCGGGACTAGCGGGAGGGCCCAAAAGAATGTTCTTC
CASSLESGLAGGPKRMFF
>.|TRBV19|TRBJ2-5|TRBD1
TGTGCCAGTAGTCCCGGGACAGGATACTTGGAGACCCAGTACTTC
CASSPGTGYLETQYF
>.|TRBV6-5|TRBJ1-5|.
TGTGCCAGCAGGAACTTACAGGTGCAGCATTTT
CASRNLQVQHF
>.|TRBV28|TRBJ1-4|.
TGTGCCAGCAGTTCCGAGGGGGCAACTAATGAAAAACTGTTTTTT
CASSSEGATNEKLFF
>.|TRBV4-1|TRBJ1-6|.
TGCGCCAGCAGCCATGTACAGGGTCCAGCCCTCCACTTT
CASSHVQGPALHF
>.|TRBV4-1|TRBJ1-2|.
TGCGCCAGCAGCCGAGGGGGTCAATATGGCTACACCTTC
CASSRGGQYGYTF
>.|TRBV5-8|TRBJ2-1|.
TGTGCCAGCAGCTTGGCTGGGACTCTTCTTTACAATGAGCAGTTCTTC
CASSLAGTLLYNEQFF
>.|TRBV11-1|TRBJ1-5|.
TGTGCCAGCAGCTTAGCGAGAAATCAGCCCCAGCATTTT
CASSLARNQPQHF
>.|TRBV5-4|TRBJ2-7|.
TGTGCCAGCAGCTTGTCAGGGACAAACGAGCAGTACTTC
CASSLSGTNEQYF
>.|TRBV3-1/TRBV3-2|TRBJ2-2|TRBD1
TGTGCCAGCAGCGACAGGGTAACCGGGGAGCTGTTTTTT
CASSDRVTGELFF
>once|TRBV5-1|TRBJ1-1|TRBD1
TGCGCCAGCAGCTTAACGACAGGGAGCGTCACTGAAGCTTTCTTT
CASSLTTGSVTEAFF
>.|TRBV19|TRBJ2-3|.
TGTGCCAGTAGTACGTTTAGGACAGACAACACAGATACGCAGTATTTT
CASSTFRTDNTDTQYF
>once|TRBV27|TRBJ2-7|TRBD1
TGTGCCAGCAGCGCGGGACAGGCTTACGAGCAGTACTTC
CASSAGQAYEQYF
>once|TRBV12-5|TRBJ1-5|.
TGTGCTAGTGGTTTGGATCCGGGTCTGGGCAATCAGCCCCAGCATTTT
CASGLDPGLGNQPQHF
>few|TRBV10-3|TRBJ1-4|.
TGTGCCATCAGAGGGGGTAATGAAAAACTGTTTTTT
CAIRGGNEKLFF
>.|TRBV28|TRBJ2-6|TRBD1
TGTGCCAGCAGTAACAGGGGAACTGGGGCCAACGTCCTGACTTTC
CASSNRGTGANVLTF
>.|TRBV5-1|TRBJ1-1|.
TGCGCCAGCAGCTTTACAGGGAGTTTGAACACTGAAGCTTTCTTT
CASSFTGSLNTEAFF
>few|TRBV5-6|TRBJ1-5|.
TGTGCCAGCAGCTTGTTGGCCGGTGCAGGAATATATAGCAATCAGCCCCAGCATTTT
CASSLLAGAGIYSNQPQHF
>.|TRBV24-1|TRBJ2-1|TRBD1
TGTGCCACCAGTGATCCCGAACGACAGGGGGTATACGATGAGCAGTTCTTC
CATSDPERQGVYDEQFF
>.|TRBV9|TRBJ2-7|TRBD2
TGTGCCAGCAGCGCCGGGACTAGCGGACTCTACGAGCAGTACTTC
CASSAGTSGLYEQYF
>once|TRBV27|TRBJ1-6|TRBD1
TGTGCCAGCAGCCCCGCGCAGGGACAGAATTCACCCCTCCACTTT
CASSPAQGQNSPLHF
>.|TRBV3-1/TRBV3-2|TRBJ1-2|TRBD1
TGTGCCAGCAGCCAAGTTCGACAGGGGGCTAACTATGGCTACACCTTC
CASSQVRQGANYGYTF
>.|TRBV2|TRBJ1-2|.
TGTGCCAGCAGACAGATAACTAACTATGGCTACACCTTC
CASRQITNYGYTF
>.|TRBV5-1|TRBJ2-7|TRBD1
TGCGCCAGCAGCACGGGGACAGGGTACTACGAGCAGTACTTC
CASSTGTGYYEQYF
>.|TRBV5-5|TRBJ1-6|TRBD1
TGTGCCAGCAGCTTACAGACAGGGTATAATTCACCCCTCCACTTT
CASSLQTGYNSPLHF
>.|TRBV10-3|TRBJ1-5|TRBD1
TGTGCCATCAGCACAGGGGAAGGGAATCAGCCCCAGCATTTT
CAISTGEGNQPQHF
>few|TRBV4-3|TRBJ1-4|.
TGCGCCAGCAGCCAAGATATCGAAAGCCATATGTTTTTT
CASSQDIESHMFF